This T cell receptor beta chain was documented in a study of blood T cell repertoires in COVID-19. Study overall: The study drew acute and convalescent COVID-19 samples from the United States, Italy and Spain. PBMCs, B-cell-depleted T cells, or T cells provided the cDNA or gDNA that made up the material.

V shed 5 bases, J shed 1 base, and the junction held 3 bases outside the gene matches. The length of the CDR3 is 15 residues. Germline CDR1 reads SGHTA; CDR2 reads FQGNSA. In the authors' workflow: Amplified reference gene primers provided the basis for estimating nucleated cell counts. Only in-frame clones appear in the TCRdb table, and some are missing; sequencing was by immunoSEQ multiplex PCR. Clone size and V and J calls were adopted from that table, with D and trimming inferred from the DNA. The sample yields approximately 86,000 clones, 89% seen once. The clonotype originates from a man in his fifties or sixties with acute or convalescent COVID-19. This chain connects TRBV7-2 to TRBJ2-2; 8 bases are a match to TRBD2. Material for sequencing was peripheral blood. Here the CDR3 reads CASSQRGGNTGELFF. CDR3 nucleotide sequence: TGTGCCAGCAGCCAACGGGGGGGGAACACCGGGGAGCTGTTTTTT.